Shown below are 24 T cell receptor beta chains from a single sample sequenced in a study of cytomegalovirus exposure and HLA in healthy donors. The PCR had 60 Vbeta and 13 Jbeta primers. Libraries were prepared by immunoSEQ multiplex PCR; TCRdb keeps only in-frame clonotypes and omits some of them. The sample shows under 200,000 clones, and approximately 6.4% sits with its ten largest clones. The sequencing sample was made of PBMCs. These TCRs come from a young man in good health and CMV-seronegative.

The genes are TRBV7-8 and TRBJ2-3; TRBD2 might be the D (6 bases). The CDR3 covers 13 residues. CDR1 is SGHVS and CDR2 is FQNEAQ in the germline V gene. The V and J ends lost 7 bases and 7 bases respectively, with 15 bases between them. In DNA form, the CDR3 reads TGTGCCAGCACCCCCGCGGGGACGAATACGCAGTATTTT. Translation gives CASTPAGTNTQYF.

The V call is TRBV7-6, the J call TRBJ2-7; 9 nucleotides line up with TRBD1. With 5 bases clipped from V and 1 base from J, the junction kept 9 bases outside the gene matches. This CDR3 spans 16 amino acids. The germline gives CDR1 SGHVS, CDR2 FNYEAQ. The CDR3 sequence: CASSRVVGQGSYEQYF. CDR3 bases: TGTGCCAGCAGCCGCGTTGTCGGACAGGGGTCCTACGAGCAGTACTTC.

This chain uses TRBV4-3 with TRBJ2-5; 9 bases fit TRBD1. CDR3 length equals 14 residues. CDR1 and CDR2 from the germline V gene are LGHNA and YSLEER. J gave up 4 bases and V 5 bases, and 5 bases lay outside the gene matches. This chain's CDR3 is CASSWTGEAETQYF. The CDR3 nucleotides are TGCGCCAGCAGCTGGACAGGGGAGGCAGAGACCCAGTACTTC.

This chain connects TRBV9 to TRBJ1-2, with TRBD1 as a possible D gene (5 bases). The CDR3 covers 17 residues. Trimming removed 3 bases at V and 0 bases at J, with 18 bases between. Germline CDR1 SGDLS, CDR2 YYNGEE. CDR3 coding DNA: TGTGCCAGCAGCGCCCGGACAAGACTGACGCCTAACTATGGCTACACCTTC. Translating it yields CASSARTRLTPNYGYTF.

V gene TRBV7-9 combines with J gene TRBJ2-3, with D unresolved. This CDR3 is 15 amino acids long. The V gene lost 3 bases and the J gene lost 2 bases, with 12 bases spanning the gap. The germline V gene has CDR1 SEHNR and CDR2 FQNEAQ (reference sequence). In nucleotides, the CDR3 is TGTGCCAGCAGCTTTAGTAGCCTCGACACAGATACGCAGTATTTT. Translated, it gives CASSFSSLDTDTQYF.

The chain couples TRBV9 to TRBJ2-1, with TRBD2 identical over 10 bases. Unmatched junction bases numbered 5, after V lost 0 bases and J lost 8 bases. The germline gives CDR1 SGDLS, CDR2 YYNGEE. CDR3 length: 15 amino acids. This CDR3 reads CASSVGTSGTDEQFF. DNA for the CDR3: TGTGCCAGCAGCGTAGGGACTAGCGGTACAGATGAGCAGTTCTTC.

The chain combines TRBV7-9 with TRBJ1-2, with TRBD1 matching over 7 bases. This CDR3 has 15 residues. The J segment lost 6 bases and the V segment lost 5 bases, leaving 12 bases of the junction unmatched. Germline lookup yields CDR1 SEHNR and CDR2 FQNEAQ (reference sequence). The CDR3 reads CASSHPTDRVNGYTF. CDR3 DNA sequence: TGTGCCAGCAGCCACCCAACAGACAGGGTGAATGGCTACACCTTC.

The CDR3 DNA sequence: TGTGCCAGCAGTTCCCCACAACAGGGAATCTACGAGCAGTACTTC. Its protein is CASSSPQQGIYEQYF. V and J are TRBV27 and TRBJ2-7; D is perhaps TRBD1 (6 bases). V dropped 4 bases and J dropped 3 bases, with 16 bases sitting between them. CDR1 and CDR2 (germline): MNHEY, SMNVEV (reference sequence). The CDR3 is 15 amino acids.

The gene calls are TRBV13 and TRBJ1-4; 8 bases are shared with TRBD1. In germline, CDR1 is PRHDT, CDR2 FYEKMQ (reference sequence). V dropped 5 bases and J dropped 6; count of bases not matched to a gene: 8. The CDR3 is 15 amino acids. CDR3 region: CASSPRTGGDEKLFF. DNA of the CDR3: TGTGCCAGCAGCCCCAGAACAGGGGGTGATGAAAAACTGTTTTTT.

The chain couples TRBV9 to TRBJ2-1, with 9 bases that match TRBD2. Per the germline V gene, CDR1 is SGDLS and CDR2 is YYNGEE. This CDR3 comprises 15 residues. Trimming at V came to 6 bases and at J to 8 bases, leaving 12 bases not matched to a gene. In nucleotides, the CDR3 is TGTGCCAGCATTCGGCGGGAGGGCCTTAGGGATGAGCAGTTCTTC. Its translation is CASIRREGLRDEQFF.

This CDR3 is CASSEGRGVSGMGAQYF. CDR3 coding DNA: TGTGCCAGCAGTGAGGGGCGCGGGGTTAGCGGCATGGGGGCGCAGTATTTT. This rearrangement joins TRBV6-1 to TRBJ2-3; possible D gene TRBD2, 6 bases. V was pared by 3 bases and J by 10 bases, with 26 bases between. Per germline, CDR1 MNHNS and CDR2 SASEGT. The CDR3 totals 17 residues.

The CDR3, as DNA: TGTGCCATCAGCGGGGCAGCGGGCGTCACCTACGAGCAGTACTTC. It specifies CAISGAAGVTYEQYF. The gene calls are TRBV10-3 and TRBJ2-7, with D possibly TRBD2 on 6 matching bases. Germline CDR1 and CDR2: ENHRY and SYGVKD. V was shortened by 6 bases and J by 2 bases, with 17 bases between the two germline ends. The CDR3 is made up of 15 amino acids.

This sequence joins TRBV19 and TRBJ2-3, with 13 bases identical to TRBD2. Germline lookup yields CDR1 LNHDA and CDR2 SQIVND (reference sequence). The J segment lost 0 bases and the V segment lost 9 bases, leaving 9 bases of the junction unmatched. The length of the CDR3 is 17 residues. This CDR3 is CASASGTSGVSTDTQYF. CDR3 nucleotide sequence: TGTGCCAGCGCGTCAGGGACTAGCGGGGTAAGCACAGATACGCAGTATTTT.

The V gene is TRBV4-3, the J gene TRBJ1-1; 8 bases align to TRBD1. Looked up from germline, CDR1 is LGHNA and CDR2 is YSLEER. The CDR3 loop spans 15 amino acids. With V trimmed by 4 bases and J by 4 bases, 8 bases remained unmatched. CDR3 in amino acids: CASSPPYGQGTEAFF. In nucleotides, the CDR3 is TGCGCCAGCAGCCCACCCTATGGACAGGGCACTGAAGCTTTCTTT.

With respect to this clone: Other DNA sequences in this specimen translate into the identical CDR3. This chain uses TRBV9 with TRBJ2-5; 13 nucleotides align to TRBD2. J gave up 2 bases and V 2 bases, and 3 bases lay outside the gene matches. The CDR3 is 16 residues long. The germline CDR1 and CDR2 sequences are SGDLS and YYNGEE. The CDR3 sequence: CASSVGTSGVQETQYF. CDR3 nucleotide sequence: TGTGCCAGCAGCGTCGGGACTAGCGGGGTACAAGAGACCCAGTACTTC.

The chain links TRBV25-1 to TRBJ1-2, with TRBD1 matching 7 bases. V lost 5 bases, J lost 3 bases, and 6 bases stayed unmatched. Germline CDR1 and CDR2: MGHDK and SYGVNS. The CDR3 has 14 amino acids. The CDR3 DNA is TGTGCCAGCAGTCGACAGGGAGTGGACTATGGCTACACCTTC. This codes for CASSRQGVDYGYTF.

The CDR3 DNA sequence: TGCAGCGTTGCGCAGGTTAATCAGCCCCAGCATTTT. It encodes CSVAQVNQPQHF. The chain carries TRBV29-1 and TRBJ1-5, with unresolved D. This CDR3 is built from 12 residues. From germline, CDR1 is SQVTM and CDR2 ANQGSEA. V lost 4 bases, J lost 4 bases, and 8 bases lay in between.

The chain couples TRBV30 to TRBJ2-1; perhaps TRBD2 as D (6 bases). The V and J ends lost 0 bases and 2 bases respectively, with 11 bases between them. This CDR3 region has 15 residues. Germline assignment: CDR1 GTSNPN and CDR2 SVGIG (reference sequence). CDR3 in DNA: TGTGCCTGGAGTGTAGGGGCGGGAACCTACAATGAGCAGTTCTTC. This encodes CAWSVGAGTYNEQFF.

The chain joins TRBV9 to TRBJ1-2; 7 bases match TRBD1. V shed 4 bases, J shed 4 bases, and the junction held 7 bases outside the gene matches. CDR1 and CDR2 from the germline V gene are SGDLS and YYNGEE. This CDR3 has 14 residues. The CDR3 bases are TGTGCCAGCAGCCCCGGGACAGCTTTCTATGGCTACACCTTC. It codes for CASSPGTAFYGYTF. The whole variable domain, remainder taken from reference TRBV9 and TRBJ1-2, is DSGVTQTPKHLITATGQRVTLRCSPRSGDLSVYWYQQSLDQGLQFLIQYYNGEERAKGNILERFSAQQFPDLHSELNLSSLELGDSALYFCASSPGTAFYGYTFGSGTRLTVV.

J is TRBJ1-5 and V is TRBV4-1; D is ambiguous. CDR3 length equals 16 residues. In germline, CDR1 is MGHRA, CDR2 YSYEKL. Trimming took off 4 bases at V and 0 bases at J, with 13 bases between the two ends. CDR3 coding DNA: TGCGCCAGCAGCCGAAGACCGACTAATAGCAATCAGCCCCAGCATTTT. This gives the protein CASSRRPTNSNQPQHF.

The V gene is TRBV19, the J gene TRBJ1-1; D unclear. The V gene's germline CDR1 is LNHDA and CDR2 SQIVND (reference sequence). The CDR3 covers 17 residues. V gave up 6 bases and J gave up 4 bases, with 24 bases separating them. This chain's CDR3 is CASSEGKSGSTGTEAFF. In DNA, the CDR3 is TGTGCCAGTAGCGAGGGCAAGAGCGGAAGCACGGGCACTGAAGCTTTCTTT. Supplemented by reference TRBV19 and TRBJ1-1, the full variable domain reads DGGITQSPKYLFRKEGQNVTLSCEQNLNHDAMYWYRQDPGQGLRLIYYSQIVNDFQKGDIAEGYSVSREKKESFPLTVTSAQKNPTAFYLCASSEGKSGSTGTEAFFGQGTRLTVV.

The V call is TRBV6-1, the J call TRBJ2-3, with 13 bases matching TRBD2. Germline V gene lookup returns CDR1 MNHNS and CDR2 SASEGT. The CDR3 spans 17 residues. V lost 3 bases, J lost 1 base, and 4 bases stayed unmatched. The DNA of the CDR3 is TGTGCCAGCAGTGAGATAACTAGCGGGGGGGGCACAGATACGCAGTATTTT. This translates into CASSEITSGGGTDTQYF.

V usage is TRBV30 and J usage is TRBJ1-1; 10 nucleotides line up with TRBD1. The CDR3 length is 14 residues. CDR1 is GTSNPN, CDR2 SVGIG, per germline (reference sequence). V lost 5 bases to trimming and J lost 6 bases; unmatched junction nucleotides: 9. In nucleotides, the CDR3 is TGTGCCTGGCGGCTCCCGGGACAGGGGTCTGAAGCTTTCTTT. Translating it yields CAWRLPGQGSEAFF.

J is TRBJ1-2 and V is TRBV27; D is possibly TRBD1 (6 bases). The CDR3 sequence is 14 residues long. In germline, CDR1 is MNHEY, CDR2 SMNVEV (reference sequence). The V gene lost 5 bases and the J gene lost 2 bases, with 12 bases spanning the gap. Here the CDR3 DNA reads TGTGCCAGCAGTCGTCAAACAGGGAACTATGGCTACACCTTC. Its translation is CASSRQTGNYGYTF.